These T cell receptor beta chains were read from a single sample in a study of blood T cell repertoires in COVID-19. The data were produced by immunoSEQ multiplex PCR, yet TCRdb's version contains in-frame clones alone and is incomplete. The table lists over 200,000 clones, just over 85% of them singletons. The specimen was PBMCs or T cells enriched from blood (not recorded which). The receptors shown here come from a young man who had recovered from COVID-19. The CDR3 runs from the conserved cysteine through the conserved F or W. Fields, in order: D gene, clone size, V gene, J gene, CDR3 DNA, CDR3 protein. A D gene is named only where the DNA matches it firmly. A row's size may be missing; if present it is once, few, many or a size class.

NA	NA	TRBV24-1	TRBJ2-1	TGTGCCACCAGTGTAGGGGATACCTACAATGAGCAGTTCTTC	CATSVGDTYNEQFF
TRBD2	NA	TRBV19	TRBJ2-2	TGTGCCAGTAGGACAGTAACGGGTAGCGGGGACCACCGGGAGCTGTTTTTT	CASRTVTGSGDHRELFF
NA	NA	TRBV11-2	TRBJ2-3	TGTGCCAGCAGCCGGTCAAGCCTCGCTAGCACAGATACGCAGTATTTT	CASSRSSLASTDTQYF
NA	once	TRBV10-3	TRBJ1-4	TGTGCCATCAGTGAGTCTGAGGCAGGGACTAATGAAAAACTGTTTTTT	CAISESEAGTNEKLFF
NA	NA	TRBV11-2	TRBJ2-3	TGTGCCAGCAGTCGGTACCTAGGAGGTGGGACAGATACGCAGTATTTT	CASSRYLGGGTDTQYF
TRBD2	NA	TRBV7-8	TRBJ2-7	TGTGCCAGCAGCTTAGGGGGGGGACTCTCCTACGAGCAGTACTTC	CASSLGGGLSYEQYF
NA	NA	TRBV11-2	TRBJ2-3	TGTGCCAGCACCCCGACAAACACAGATACGCAGTATTTT	CASTPTNTDTQYF
NA	once	TRBV12-3/TRBV12-4	TRBJ1-2	TGTGCCAGCAGTTTCGGGGGGGAGCGCGGCTACACCTTC	CASSFGGERGYTF
NA	NA	TRBV19	TRBJ2-2	TGTGCCAGTACCTGGCTTGGAGTCGGGGAGCTGTTTTTT	CASTWLGVGELFF
TRBD1	NA	TRBV6-5	TRBJ1-5	TGTGCCAGCAGCCGACAGGGAATAGGCAATCAGCCCCAGCATTTT	CASSRQGIGNQPQHF
TRBD2	NA	TRBV30	TRBJ2-7	TGTGCCTGGAGTCGAGCGGGGGCCTACGAGCAGTACTTC	CAWSRAGAYEQYF
NA	NA	TRBV2	TRBJ1-5	TGTGCCAGCAGTGAAGGAGGGACACTCCAGTTACATTTT	CASSEGGTLQLHF
TRBD2	NA	TRBV2	TRBJ2-2	TGTGCCAGCAGGGAAGGACTAGCGGGGGGCTACACCGGGGAGCTGTTTTTT	CASREGLAGGYTGELFF
TRBD2	NA	TRBV4-1	TRBJ2-1	TGCGCCAGCAGCCAGGGAGGGGCCCTGGACAATGAGCAGTTCTTC	CASSQGGALDNEQFF
NA	NA	TRBV5-1	TRBJ2-7	TGCGCCAGCAGCTCTCAGGGGGAGCAGTACTTC	CASSSQGEQYF
NA	NA	TRBV7-9	TRBJ1-6	TGTGCCAGCAGTTTACGAGGGACTGAGAAGTTTGTAAATTCACCCCTCCACTTT	CASSLRGTEKFVNSPLHF
NA	NA	TRBV27	TRBJ1-5	TGTGCCAGCAGTTTGGGCAGCTCGGATCGGCCCCAGCATTTT	CASSLGSSDRPQHF
TRBD2	NA	TRBV7-9	TRBJ2-3	TGTGCCAGCAGCTGGCGGGAGGGCACAGATACGCAGTATTTT	CASSWREGTDTQYF
NA	NA	TRBV19	TRBJ1-4	TGTGCCAGTAACACACGAGGTGGGGGCGGTAATGAAAAACTGTTTTTT	CASNTRGGGGNEKLFF
NA	NA	TRBV5-1	TRBJ2-1	TGCGCCAGCAGCCCCCTGGGGGCACAATCCTACAATGAGCAGTTCTTC	CASSPLGAQSYNEQFF
NA	NA	TRBV5-1	TRBJ1-5	TGCGCCAGCAGCGTAAATACAGGGCAGCCCCAGCATTTT	CASSVNTGQPQHF
NA	NA	TRBV4-1	TRBJ1-6	TGCGCCAGCAGCCAAGTTACAGATAATTCACCCCTCCACTTT	CASSQVTDNSPLHF
NA	NA	TRBV6-2/TRBV6-3	TRBJ1-6	TGTGCCAGCAGCTGGACCTCGGGGAGACCCCTCCACTTT	CASSWTSGRPLHF
TRBD1	NA	TRBV6-5	TRBJ2-7	TGTGCCAGCAGTTACTCTCGGGACAGGACTTACGAGCAGTACTTC	CASSYSRDRTYEQYF
NA	NA	TRBV29-1	TRBJ1-1	TGCAGCGTTGAGGCCCGTTCGACAGTTCGTACTGAAGCTTTCTTT	CSVEARSTVRTEAFF
NA	NA	TRBV15	TRBJ2-1	TGTGCCACCAGCAGAGGAGGGAATGAGCAGTTCTTC	CATSRGGNEQFF
TRBD1	NA	TRBV7-9	TRBJ2-4	TGTGCCAGCAGCCCAGGGACAGGGGAGGCCAAAAACATTCAGTACTTC	CASSPGTGEAKNIQYF
NA	NA	TRBV7-9	TRBJ1-2	TGTGCCAGCACCGGGGGAGGGCCTTCCTATGGCTACACCTTC	CASTGGGPSYGYTF
NA	NA	TRBV25-1	TRBJ1-1	TGTGCCAGCAGTGATCTCTCCAACACTGAAGCTTTCTTT	CASSDLSNTEAFF
NA	NA	TRBV7-8	TRBJ2-6	TGTGCCAGCAGCTTACCCTTTTACTCTGGGGCCAACGTCCTGACTTTC	CASSLPFYSGANVLTF
NA	NA	TRBV19	TRBJ1-5	TGTGCCAGTATTCCAAGGTCAGGGTTTTTTCGGCAGCCCCAGCATTTT	CASIPRSGFFRQPQHF
TRBD2	NA	TRBV7-2	TRBJ2-5	TGTGCCAGCAGCTATGCGCTAGCGGGGGGGCTTGGAAGAGAGACCCAGTACTTC	CASSYALAGGLGRETQYF
NA	once	TRBV7-8	TRBJ2-7	TGTGCCAGCAGCATTTACAGTGGGTACGAGCAGTACTTC	CASSIYSGYEQYF
NA	few	TRBV11-1	TRBJ2-2	TGTGCCAGCAGCTTGGGGCGAATCTCGAACACCGGGGAGCTGTTTTTT	CASSLGRISNTGELFF
TRBD2	NA	TRBV28	TRBJ2-5	TGTGCCAGCAGGCGGGGACTAGCTCAAGAGACCCAGTACTTC	CASRRGLAQETQYF
TRBD1	NA	TRBV10-1	TRBJ1-2	TGCGCCAGCAGTGACGGACAGGGTAACTATGGCTACACCTTC	CASSDGQGNYGYTF
NA	NA	TRBV19	TRBJ1-2	TGTGCCAGTAGTATAGACTACTATGGCTACACCTTC	CASSIDYYGYTF
NA	NA	TRBV11-2	TRBJ2-7	TGTGCCAGCAGCTCCCGAATCCAGACTGCCTACGAGCAGTACTTC	CASSSRIQTAYEQYF
TRBD2	NA	TRBV19	TRBJ2-4	TGTGCCAGTAGTGTTGGACTAGCGGGAGAAGAAAAAGGATGGAACATTCAGTACTTC	CASSVGLAGEEKGWNIQYF
TRBD2	NA	TRBV11-3	TRBJ2-4	TGTGCCAGCAGCCAAAATGGACTAGCGGGAGCCAAAAACATTCAGTACTTC	CASSQNGLAGAKNIQYF
NA	NA	TRBV27	TRBJ1-5	TGTGCCAGCAGTTTCCTCCCCAATAGGGGATCGTATCAGCCCCAGCATTTT	CASSFLPNRGSYQPQHF
NA	NA	TRBV5-1	TRBJ2-7	TGCGCCAGCAGCTTGAGTTCGGTAGCGGTGACCTACGAGCAGTACTTC	CASSLSSVAVTYEQYF
NA	NA	TRBV19	TRBJ1-1	TGTGCCAGTAGTATGCAGGCTGATGTGGTGACTGAAGCTTTCTTT	CASSMQADVVTEAFF
NA	NA	TRBV11-3	TRBJ2-5	TGTGCCAGCAGCTTAGGACAGCATCAGTGGGCCCAGTACTTC	CASSLGQHQWAQYF
TRBD2	once	TRBV5-1	TRBJ2-7	TGCGCCAGCAGGCGGGAGGGGTCCTACGAGCAGTACTTC	CASRREGSYEQYF